The 17 T cell receptor beta chains below were found in one sample sequenced in a study of regulatory T cells in long-lasting Graves disease. The authors built TCR beta libraries using iRepertoire HTBI primers and Arm-PCR of CDR3 regions. Using its own MiXCR run on the multiplex PCR reads, TCRdb lists one record per CDR3 protein. Of some 280,000 distinct CDR3 sequences listed, approximately 20% were seen once; the top ten hold approximately 60%. As for time point: persistent/refractory GD, antithyroid drugs over 5 years with positive TRAb. From RNA extracted from PBMCs, the TCR library was made. The starting material was peripheral blood mononuclear cells (PBMCs), obtained when the disease was refractory, from a patient treated with antithyroid drugs. The receptor source for this set is a female donor with Graves disease.

The chain is built from TRBV6-1 and TRBJ1-4; 7 bases fit TRBD1. The CDR3 covers 14 residues. The V segment lost 5 bases and the J segment 3 bases; nucleotides outside the gene matches: 3. Germline-derived CDR1 and CDR2 are MNHNS and SASEGT. For the CDR3, the DNA is TGTGCCAGCAGTCTGACAGGGCCTAATGAAAAACTGTTTTTT. Protein sequence: CASSLTGPNEKLFF.

This clonotype appeared a few times. The chain employs TRBV5-1 and TRBJ2-7; 9 bases map to TRBD1. CDR1 and CDR2 from the germline V gene are SGHRS and YFSETQ. The CDR3 sequence is 15 residues long. After removal of 1 base from V and 3 bases from J, the junction contained 5 bases not matched to a gene. CDR3 nucleotides: TGCGCCAGCAGCTTGCAACAGGGGGCTAACTACGAGCAGTACTTC. Its protein product is CASSLQQGANYEQYF. Full variable domain (outside the CDR3, taken from reference TRBV5-1 and TRBJ2-7): KAGVTQTPRYLIKTRGQQVTLSCSPISGHRSVSWYQQTPGQGLQFLFEYFSETQRNKGNFPGRFSGRQFSNSRSEMNVSTLELGDSALYLCASSLQQGANYEQYFGPGTRLTVT.

The gene calls are TRBV12-3 or TRBV12-4 and TRBJ1-2; the match to TRBD1 covers 10 bases. After removal of 7 bases from V and 5 bases from J, the junction contained 4 bases not matched to a gene. The CDR3 runs 13 residues. CDR3: CASNRDRGYGYTF. CDR3 DNA sequence: TGTGCCAGCAACCGGGACAGGGGTTATGGCTACACCTTC.

This clonotype has a single count. The J gene is TRBJ1-3, the V gene TRBV7-2; the D gene is possibly TRBD1 (5 bases). Trimming pared 3 bases from V and 1 base from J, leaving 10 bases between. From germline, CDR1 is SGHTA and CDR2 FQGNSA. This CDR3 region has 15 residues. Here the CDR3 DNA reads TGTGCCAGCAGCTTCCAGCCAGGGTCTGGAAACACCATATATTTT. It yields the protein CASSFQPGSGNTIYF. Together with reference TRBV7-2 and TRBJ1-3, the CDR3 gives the full variable domain: GAGVSQSPSNKVTEKGKDVELRCDPISGHTALYWYRQSLGQGLEFLIYFQGNSAPDKSGLPSDRFSAERTGGSVSTLTIQRTQQEDSAVYLCASSFQPGSGNTIYFGEGSWLTVV.

At least ten counts were recorded for this clonotype. The gene calls are TRBV2 and TRBJ2-7; possibly TRBD2 for D (6 bases). Germline values: CDR1 SNHLY, CDR2 FYNNEI. The CDR3 is 14 residues long. Between the trimmed V and J ends, which lost 7 bases and 2 bases, there was a span of 15 bases. The CDR3 reads CASKGTGLAYEQYF. The DNA for the CDR3 is TGTGCCAGCAAAGGTACGGGACTGGCCTACGAGCAGTACTTC.

This clonotype has just a few counts. With a much larger clone just one base away, this may be a read error. The V and J genes are TRBV5-1 and TRBJ2-7; perhaps TRBD2 as D (6 bases). The CDR3 has 13 residues. Per germline, CDR1 SGHRS and CDR2 YFSETQ. The CDR3 DNA follows: TGCGCCAGCAGCTTGGCCGGGAGAACAGAGCAGTGCTTC. It codes for CASSLAGRTEQCF.

V and J are TRBV6-1 and TRBJ2-1; D ambiguous. The CDR3 spans 15 residues. Per the germline V gene, CDR1 is MNHNS and CDR2 is SASEGT. Trimming shortened V by 3 bases and J by 0 bases, and 9 bases separated the two germline ends. This CDR3 is CASSDAPFSYNEQFF. The DNA of the CDR3 is TGTGCCAGCAGTGATGCTCCCTTCTCCTACAATGAGCAGTTCTTC.

This clonotype was observed many times. The gene calls are TRBV20-1 and TRBJ2-5; maybe TRBD2 (6 bases). Deletions cut 8 bases from V and 3 bases from J, with 16 bases between. CDR1 and CDR2 (germline): DFQATT, SNEGSKA (reference sequence). The CDR3 totals 13 residues. CDR3 DNA sequence: TGCAGTCCCCGAGACGGGGGAGAAGAGACCCAGTACTTC. Its translation is CSPRDGGEETQYF.

At least ten counts were recorded for this clonotype. The chain has TRBV28 and TRBJ1-2; D gene unclear. Trimming removed 8 bases from V and 6 bases from J, with 13 bases in between. Germline V gene data show CDR1 as MDHEN and CDR2 as SYDVKM. CDR3 length equals 12 residues. CDR3 in amino acids: CASSEGNNGYTF. The CDR3 DNA is TGTGCCAGCTCCGAAGGGAACAATGGCTACACCTTC.

The table lists this clonotype with a few counts. This chain connects TRBV7-2 to TRBJ2-6; D gene unclear. Germline values: CDR1 SGHTA, CDR2 FQGNSA. The CDR3 has 16 residues. V lost 6 bases and J lost 0, with 12 bases in between. The CDR3 spells CASSSGVFSGANVLTF. Here the CDR3 DNA reads TGTGCCAGCAGTTCTGGGGTTTTCTCTGGGGCCAACGTCCTGACTTTC.

This chain connects TRBV12-3 or TRBV12-4 to TRBJ2-1; TRBD2 matches at 7 bases. V gave up 2 bases and J gave up 3 bases; unmatched junction bases: 10. The CDR3 is 17 amino acids. The CDR3, as DNA: TGTGCCAGCAGTTTAAGGGCGCGGGCGGGGGACTACAATGAGCAGTTCTTC. Translating gives CASSLRARAGDYNEQFF.

This clonotype has just a few counts. The V gene is TRBV27, the J gene TRBJ1-5; D is uncertain. Trimming removed 5 bases at V and 6 bases at J, with 8 bases between. Germline V gene lookup returns CDR1 MNHEY and CDR2 SMNVEV (reference sequence). The CDR3 extends over 12 amino acids. CDR3 in amino acids: CASSKVGQPQHF. Here the CDR3 DNA reads TGTGCCAGCAGTAAGGTCGGTCAGCCCCAGCATTTT.

V usage is TRBV7-9 and J usage is TRBJ2-7; the match to TRBD2 covers 7 bases. The CDR3 length is 16 residues. Germline V gives CDR1 SEHNR, CDR2 FQNEAQ (reference sequence). V gave up 1 base and J gave up 3 bases; unmatched junction bases: 9. CDR3 sequence reads: CASSLVFGEGSYEQYF. The CDR3 bases are TGTGCCAGCAGCTTAGTGTTCGGGGAGGGGAGCTACGAGCAGTACTTC.

This clonotype was seen more than once but under ten times. The rearrangement uses TRBV20-1 and TRBJ2-7; 7 nucleotides line up with TRBD2. Germline-derived CDR1 and CDR2 are DFQATT and SNEGSKA (reference sequence). J lost 0 bases, V lost 6 bases, and 8 bases had no gene match. This CDR3 is 14 amino acids long. The CDR3 here is CSATAGGNSYEQYF. The CDR3 DNA reads as TGCAGTGCGACCGCCGGGGGGAACTCCTACGAGCAGTACTTC.

In this sample, this clonotype turned up a few times. Here the CDR3 reads CASSPSEGRAGGYTF. CDR3 coding DNA: TGCGCCAGCAGCCCCTCAGAAGGGAGGGCGGGAGGCTACACCTTC. This chain connects TRBV4-1 to TRBJ1-2; D gene uncertain. Per the germline V gene, CDR1 is MGHRA and CDR2 is YSYEKL. CDR3 length equals 15 residues. Trimming pared 4 bases from V and 8 bases from J, leaving 20 bases between.

This clonotype came up a few times. The chain couples TRBV3-1 to TRBJ1-2, with D uncertain. The germline CDR1 and CDR2 sequences are LGHDT and YNNKEL (reference sequence). The CDR3 has 14 residues. Trimming shortened V by 1 base and J by 8 bases, and 14 bases separated the two germline ends. The CDR3 bases are TGTGCCAGCAGCCAAGGTGGGCTCTTCGGAGGCTACACCTTC. Its translation: CASSQGGLFGGYTF.

The chain has TRBV10-3 and TRBJ1-5; D is perhaps TRBD1 (5 bases). V lost 0 bases and J 4 bases, leaving 10 bases between the germline ends. In germline, CDR1 is ENHRY, CDR2 SYGVKD. This CDR3 is built from 15 residues. The CDR3 here is CAISESGVPNQPQHF. The DNA for the CDR3 is TGTGCCATCAGTGAGTCAGGGGTTCCGAATCAGCCCCAGCATTTT.